The 2 T cell receptor beta chains below come from one sample, sequenced in a study of OX40 agonist ivuxolimab in advanced cancers. Clones were sequenced by immunoSEQ multiplex PCR, and TCRdb holds only the in-frame ones, with some missing. The data show 150,000 to 190,000 clones, around 94% seen once. Sequencing used CD4+ or CD8+ T cells sorted from blood, obtained in a trial of the OX40 agonist ivuxolimab. The receptors shown here come from an adult with an advanced solid tumor such as melanoma, head and neck, liver or kidney cancer.

The chain couples TRBV5-8 to TRBJ2-5, with D possibly called TRBD1 or TRBD2 (5 bases each). The CDR3 loop spans 15 amino acids. Trimming pared 1 base from V and 3 bases from J, leaving 13 bases between. CDR1 is SGHTS, CDR2 YDEGEE, per germline. This CDR3 is CASSLPQGPKETQYF. CDR3 nucleotides: TGTGCCAGCAGCTTGCCCCAGGGACCTAAAGAGACCCAGTACTTC.

J is TRBJ1-5 and V is TRBV28; D might be TRBD1 (6 bases). The V end was cut by 8 bases, the J end by 5 bases, with 19 bases between. Germline assignment: CDR1 MDHEN and CDR2 SYDVKM. The CDR3 is 15 residues long. CDR3 region: CASAPQDRRYQPQHF. CDR3 in DNA: TGTGCCAGCGCCCCACAGGACAGACGTTATCAGCCCCAGCATTTT.